This TCR beta chain was retrieved from a study of shared clonotypes between healthy human individuals. TCRdb's table, derived via immunoSEQ multiplex PCR, lists solely in-frame clones and lacks some. Of hundreds of thousands of clones in the sample, about 74% were seen once. Trimming took off 3 bases at V and 1 base at J, with 8 bases between the two ends. The germline V gene has CDR1 SGHRS and CDR2 YFSETQ. This CDR3 has 13 residues. This clone was detected ten times or more. Its specificity is unknown. Study-wide results and caveats: Though the depth was large, rarefaction showed that sorted-subset sequencing was incomplete.

This chain links TRBV5-1 with TRBJ2-7; unclear D gene. The TCR sequence derives from a woman younger than 45 in good health. The sequenced sample consisted of memory CD4+ T cells sorted from blood. The subset was: CD45RA-negative fraction. The chain's CDR3 is CASSSSRSYEQYF. Written as DNA, the CDR3 is TGCGCCAGCAGCTCCTCCCGTTCCTACGAGCAGTACTTC.